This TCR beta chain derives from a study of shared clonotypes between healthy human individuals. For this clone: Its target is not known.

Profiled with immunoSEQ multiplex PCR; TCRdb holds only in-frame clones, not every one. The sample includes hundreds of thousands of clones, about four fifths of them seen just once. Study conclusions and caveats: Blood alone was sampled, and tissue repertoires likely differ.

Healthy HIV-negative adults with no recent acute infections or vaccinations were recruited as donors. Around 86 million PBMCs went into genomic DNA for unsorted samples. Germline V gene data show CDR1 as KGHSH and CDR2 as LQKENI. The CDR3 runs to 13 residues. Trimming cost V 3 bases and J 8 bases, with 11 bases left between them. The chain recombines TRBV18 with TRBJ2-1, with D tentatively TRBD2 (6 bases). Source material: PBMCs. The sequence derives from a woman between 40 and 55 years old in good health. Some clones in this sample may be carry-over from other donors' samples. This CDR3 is CASSPREVHEQFF. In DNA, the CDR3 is TGTGCCAGCTCACCTAGGGAGGTTCATGAGCAGTTCTTC.